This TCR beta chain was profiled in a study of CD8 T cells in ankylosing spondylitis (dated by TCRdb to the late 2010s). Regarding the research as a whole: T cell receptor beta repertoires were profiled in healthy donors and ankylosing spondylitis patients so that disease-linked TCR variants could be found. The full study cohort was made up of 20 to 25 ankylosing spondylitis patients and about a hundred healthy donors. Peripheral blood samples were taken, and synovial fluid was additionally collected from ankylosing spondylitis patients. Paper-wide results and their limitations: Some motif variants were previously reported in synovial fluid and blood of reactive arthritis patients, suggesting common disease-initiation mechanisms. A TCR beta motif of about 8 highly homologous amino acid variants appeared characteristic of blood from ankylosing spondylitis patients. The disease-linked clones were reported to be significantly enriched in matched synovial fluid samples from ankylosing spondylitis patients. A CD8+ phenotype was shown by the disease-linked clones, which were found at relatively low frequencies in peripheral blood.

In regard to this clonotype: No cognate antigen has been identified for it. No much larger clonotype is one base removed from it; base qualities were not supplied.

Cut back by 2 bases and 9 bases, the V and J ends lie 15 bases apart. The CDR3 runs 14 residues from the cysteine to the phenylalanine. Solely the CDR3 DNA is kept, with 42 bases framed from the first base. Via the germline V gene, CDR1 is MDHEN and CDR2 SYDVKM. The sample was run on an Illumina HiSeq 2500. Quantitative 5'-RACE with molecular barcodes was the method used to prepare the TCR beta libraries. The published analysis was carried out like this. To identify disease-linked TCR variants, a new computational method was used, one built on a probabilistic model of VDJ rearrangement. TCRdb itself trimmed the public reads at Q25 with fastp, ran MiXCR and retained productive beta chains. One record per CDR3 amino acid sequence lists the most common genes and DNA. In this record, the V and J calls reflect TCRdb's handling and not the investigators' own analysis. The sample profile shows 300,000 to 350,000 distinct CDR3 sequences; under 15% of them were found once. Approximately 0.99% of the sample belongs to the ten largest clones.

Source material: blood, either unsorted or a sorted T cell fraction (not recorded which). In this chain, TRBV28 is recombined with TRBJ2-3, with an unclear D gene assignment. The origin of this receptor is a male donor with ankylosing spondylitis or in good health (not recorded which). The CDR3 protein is CASSLERFGGTQYF. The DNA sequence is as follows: TGTGCCAGCAGTTTAGAGCGATTTGGCGGAACGCAGTATTTT. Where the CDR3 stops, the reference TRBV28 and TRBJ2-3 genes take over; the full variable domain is DVKVTQSSRYLVKRTGEKVFLECVQDMDHENMFWYRQDPGLGLRLIYFSYDVKMKEKGDIPEGYSVSREKKERFSLILESASTNQTSMYLCASSLERFGGTQYFGPGTRLTVL.